This TCR beta chain was observed in a study of blood T cell repertoires in COVID-19. As for the study in general: Collection of acute and convalescent COVID-19 samples took place in the United States, Italy and Spain. T cells, B-cell-depleted T cells, or PBMCs provided the cDNA or gDNA that served as material.

Some clones are missing from TCRdb's copy, which holds only in-frame ones; the method was immunoSEQ multiplex PCR. The table includes roughly 120,000 clones, around 90% detected once. The germline V and J ends were trimmed by 1 base and 4 bases, with 10 bases remaining between them. This CDR3 has 14 amino acids. Germline V CDR1 and CDR2: KGHSH, LQKENI. Specimen: peripheral blood. The origin of this receptor is a human donor in a cohort sampled during active COVID-19. This rearrangement joins TRBV18 to TRBJ1-1, with a weak D call TRBD1 (5 bases). Here the CDR3 reads CASSPREGSTEAFF. CDR3 nucleotide sequence: TGTGCCAGCTCACCACGGGAGGGGAGCACTGAAGCTTTCTTT.